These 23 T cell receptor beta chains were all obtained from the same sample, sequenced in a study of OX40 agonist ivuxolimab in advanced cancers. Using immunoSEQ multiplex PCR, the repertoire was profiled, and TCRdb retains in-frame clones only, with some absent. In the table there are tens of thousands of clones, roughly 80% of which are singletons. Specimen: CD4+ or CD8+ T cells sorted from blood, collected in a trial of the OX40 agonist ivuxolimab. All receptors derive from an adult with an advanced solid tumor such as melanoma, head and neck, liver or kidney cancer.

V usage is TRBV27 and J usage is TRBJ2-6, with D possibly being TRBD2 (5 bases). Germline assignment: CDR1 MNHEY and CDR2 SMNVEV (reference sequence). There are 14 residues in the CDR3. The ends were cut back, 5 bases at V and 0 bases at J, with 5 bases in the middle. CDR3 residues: CASSRDSGANVLTF. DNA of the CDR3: TGTGCCAGCAGTCGGGACTCTGGGGCCAACGTCCTGACTTTC.

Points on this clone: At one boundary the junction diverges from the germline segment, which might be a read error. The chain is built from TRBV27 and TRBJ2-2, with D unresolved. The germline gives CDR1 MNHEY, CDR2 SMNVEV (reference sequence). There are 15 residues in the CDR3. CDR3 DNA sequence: TGTGTCAGCAGCCATCGGTGGGGGAACACCGGGGAGCTGTTTTTT. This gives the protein CVSSHRWGNTGELFF.

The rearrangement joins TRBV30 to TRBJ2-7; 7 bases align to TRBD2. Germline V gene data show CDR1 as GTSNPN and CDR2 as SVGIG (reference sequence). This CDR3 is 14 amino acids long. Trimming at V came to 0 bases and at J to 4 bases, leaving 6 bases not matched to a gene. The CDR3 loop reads CAWSVGGSTYEQYV. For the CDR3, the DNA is TGTGCCTGGAGTGTAGGCGGGAGTACTTACGAGCAGTACGTC.

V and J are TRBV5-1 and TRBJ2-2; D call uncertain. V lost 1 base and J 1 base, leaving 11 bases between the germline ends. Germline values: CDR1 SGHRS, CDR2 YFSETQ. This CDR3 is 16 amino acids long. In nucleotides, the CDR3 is TGCGCCAGCAGCTTGAAGGGCGTCGGGAACACCGGGGAGCTGTTTTTT. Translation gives CASSLKGVGNTGELFF.

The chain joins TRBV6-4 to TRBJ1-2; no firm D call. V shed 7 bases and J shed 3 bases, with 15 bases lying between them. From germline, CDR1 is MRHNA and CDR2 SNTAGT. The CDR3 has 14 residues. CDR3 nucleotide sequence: TGTGCCAGCATGTACACTCAAGGGTACTATGGCTACACCTTC. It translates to CASMYTQGYYGYTF.

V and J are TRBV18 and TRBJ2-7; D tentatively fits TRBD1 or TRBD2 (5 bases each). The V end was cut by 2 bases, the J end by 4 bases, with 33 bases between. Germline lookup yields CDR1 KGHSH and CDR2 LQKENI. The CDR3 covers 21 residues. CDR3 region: CASSPGGRRATGSPGNYEQYV. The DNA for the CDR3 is TGTGCCAGCTCACCAGGGGGACGGCGGGCCACCGGGTCCCCCGGGAATTACGAGCAGTACGTC.

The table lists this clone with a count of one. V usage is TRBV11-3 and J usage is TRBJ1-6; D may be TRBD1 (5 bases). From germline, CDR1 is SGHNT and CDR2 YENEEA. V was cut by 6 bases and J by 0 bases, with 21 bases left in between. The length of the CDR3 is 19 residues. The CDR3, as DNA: TGTGCCAGCAGTCAGCCACCCGGGGACCGGCACTCCTATAATTCACCCCTCCACTTT. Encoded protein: CASSQPPGDRHSYNSPLHF.

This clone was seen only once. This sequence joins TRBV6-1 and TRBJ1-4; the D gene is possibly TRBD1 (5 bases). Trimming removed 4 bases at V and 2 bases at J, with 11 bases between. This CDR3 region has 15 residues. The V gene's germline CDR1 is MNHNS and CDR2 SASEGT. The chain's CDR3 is CASSGGDVTNEKLFF. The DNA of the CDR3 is TGTGCCAGCAGTGGCGGGGACGTCACTAATGAAAAACTGTTTTTT.

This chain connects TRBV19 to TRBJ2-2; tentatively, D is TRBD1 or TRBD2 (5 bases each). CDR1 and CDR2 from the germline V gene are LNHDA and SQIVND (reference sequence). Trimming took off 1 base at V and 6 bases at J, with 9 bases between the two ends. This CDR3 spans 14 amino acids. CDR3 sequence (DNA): TGTGCCAGTAGTATAGCAGGGAGCGCCGGGGAGCTGTTTTTT. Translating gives CASSIAGSAGELFF.

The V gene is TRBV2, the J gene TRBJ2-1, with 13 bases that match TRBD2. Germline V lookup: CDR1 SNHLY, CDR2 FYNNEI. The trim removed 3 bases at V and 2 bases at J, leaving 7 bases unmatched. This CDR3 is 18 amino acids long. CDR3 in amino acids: CASSDGTSGTRTYNEQFF. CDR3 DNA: TGTGCCAGCAGTGACGGGACTAGCGGGACCCGAACCTACAATGAGCAGTTCTTC.

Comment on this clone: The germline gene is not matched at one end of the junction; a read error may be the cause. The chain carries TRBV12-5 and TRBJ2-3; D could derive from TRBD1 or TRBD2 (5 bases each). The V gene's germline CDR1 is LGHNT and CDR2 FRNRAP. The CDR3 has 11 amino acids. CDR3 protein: CATGLAPGHNF. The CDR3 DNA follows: TGTGCTACTGGTTTGGCGCCGGGGCATAATTTT.

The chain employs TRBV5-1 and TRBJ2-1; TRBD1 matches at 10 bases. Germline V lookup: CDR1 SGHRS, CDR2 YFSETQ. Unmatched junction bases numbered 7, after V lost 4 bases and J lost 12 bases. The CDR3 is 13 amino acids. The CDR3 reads CASSPGTGVGQFF. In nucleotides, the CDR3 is TGCGCCAGCAGCCCCGGGACAGGGGTTGGGCAGTTCTTC.

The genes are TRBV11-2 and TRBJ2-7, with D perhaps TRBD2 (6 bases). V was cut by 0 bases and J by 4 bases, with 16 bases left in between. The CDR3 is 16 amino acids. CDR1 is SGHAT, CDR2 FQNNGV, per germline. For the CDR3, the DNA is TGTGCCAGCAGCTTAGAAGCCCCGGACTATCGATACGAGCAGTACGTC. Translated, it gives CASSLEAPDYRYEQYV.

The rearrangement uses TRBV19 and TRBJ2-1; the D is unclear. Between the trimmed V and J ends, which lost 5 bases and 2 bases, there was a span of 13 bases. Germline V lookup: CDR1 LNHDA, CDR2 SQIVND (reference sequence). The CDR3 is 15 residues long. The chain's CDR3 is CASSADVTTYNEQFF. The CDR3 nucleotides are TGTGCCAGTAGTGCGGACGTTACAACCTACAATGAGCAGTTCTTC.

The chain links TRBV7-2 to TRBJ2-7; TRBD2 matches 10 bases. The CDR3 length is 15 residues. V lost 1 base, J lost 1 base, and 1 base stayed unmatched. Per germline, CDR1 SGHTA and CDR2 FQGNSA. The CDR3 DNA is TGTGCCAGCAGCTTAGAACTAGCGGGATCCTACGAGCAGTACTTC. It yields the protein CASSLELAGSYEQYF. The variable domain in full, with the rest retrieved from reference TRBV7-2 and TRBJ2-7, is GAGVSQSPSNKVTEKGKDVELRCDPISGHTALYWYRQSLGQGLEFLIYFQGNSAPDKSGLPSDRFSAERTGGSVSTLTIQRTQQEDSAVYLCASSLELAGSYEQYFGPGTRLTVT.

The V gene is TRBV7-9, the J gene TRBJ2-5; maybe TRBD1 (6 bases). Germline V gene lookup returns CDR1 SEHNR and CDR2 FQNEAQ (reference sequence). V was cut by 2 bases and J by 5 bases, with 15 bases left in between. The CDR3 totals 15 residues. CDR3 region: CASSLQGTLGETQYF. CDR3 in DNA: TGTGCCAGCAGCTTACAGGGGACACTAGGGGAGACCCAGTACTTC. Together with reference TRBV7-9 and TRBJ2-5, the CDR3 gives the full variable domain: DTGVSQNPRHKITKRGQNVTFRCDPISEHNRLYWYRQTLGQGPEFLTYFQNEAQLEKSRLLSDRFSAERPKGSFSTLEIQRTEQGDSAMYLCASSLQGTLGETQYFGPGTRLLVL.

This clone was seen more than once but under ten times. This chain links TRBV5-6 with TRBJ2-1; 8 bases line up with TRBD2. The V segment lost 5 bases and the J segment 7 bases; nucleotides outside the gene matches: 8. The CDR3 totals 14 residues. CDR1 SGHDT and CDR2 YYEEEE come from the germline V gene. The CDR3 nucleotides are TGTGCCAGCAGGCCCGGACTAGCTACAAATGAGCAGTTCTTC. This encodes CASRPGLATNEQFF.

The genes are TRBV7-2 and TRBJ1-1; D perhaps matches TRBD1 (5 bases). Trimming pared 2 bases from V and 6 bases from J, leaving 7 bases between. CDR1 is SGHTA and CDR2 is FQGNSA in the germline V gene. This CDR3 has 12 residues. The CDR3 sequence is CASSLSRAEAFF. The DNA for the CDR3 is TGTGCCAGCAGCTTAAGCAGGGCTGAAGCTTTCTTT.

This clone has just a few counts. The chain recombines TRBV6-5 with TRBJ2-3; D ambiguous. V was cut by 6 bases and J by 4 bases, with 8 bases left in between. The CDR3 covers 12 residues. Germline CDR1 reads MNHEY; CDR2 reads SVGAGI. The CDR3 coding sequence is TGTGCCAGCAGGACGACTTCAGATACGCAGTATTTT. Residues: CASRTTSDTQYF.

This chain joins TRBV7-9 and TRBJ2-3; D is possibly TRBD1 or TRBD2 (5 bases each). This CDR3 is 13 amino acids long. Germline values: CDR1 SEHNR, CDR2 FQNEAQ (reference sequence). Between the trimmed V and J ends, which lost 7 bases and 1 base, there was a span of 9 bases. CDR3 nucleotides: TGTGCCAGCACGGGGCCTCGCACAGATACGCAGTATTTT. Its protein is CASTGPRTDTQYF. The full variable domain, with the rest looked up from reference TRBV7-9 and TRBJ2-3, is DTGVSQNPRHKITKRGQNVTFRCDPISEHNRLYWYRQTLGQGPEFLTYFQNEAQLEKSRLLSDRFSAERPKGSFSTLEIQRTEQGDSAMYLCASTGPRTDTQYFGPGTRLTVL.

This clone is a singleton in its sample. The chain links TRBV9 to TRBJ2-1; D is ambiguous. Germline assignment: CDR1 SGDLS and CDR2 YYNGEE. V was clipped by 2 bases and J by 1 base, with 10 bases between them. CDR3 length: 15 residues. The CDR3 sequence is CASSVLSDSYNEQFF. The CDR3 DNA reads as TGTGCCAGCAGCGTGCTAAGCGATTCCTACAATGAGCAGTTCTTC. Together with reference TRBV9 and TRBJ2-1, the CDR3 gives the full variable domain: DSGVTQTPKHLITATGQRVTLRCSPRSGDLSVYWYQQSLDQGLQFLIQYYNGEERAKGNILERFSAQQFPDLHSELNLSSLELGDSALYFCASSVLSDSYNEQFFGPGTRLTVL.

The CDR3 is CASSGWEIVEAFF. The CDR3 DNA reads as TGTGCCAGCAGTGGTTGGGAAATCGTTGAAGCTTTCTTT. The rearrangement joins TRBV2 to TRBJ1-1; D gene ambiguous. Trimming shortened V by 4 bases and J by 7 bases, and 13 bases separated the two germline ends. The CDR3 consists of 13 residues. CDR1 and CDR2 from the germline V gene are SNHLY and FYNNEI.

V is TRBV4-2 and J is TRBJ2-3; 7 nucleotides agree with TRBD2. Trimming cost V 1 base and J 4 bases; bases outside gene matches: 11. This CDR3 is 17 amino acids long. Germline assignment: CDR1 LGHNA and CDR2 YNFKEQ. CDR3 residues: CASSQGSGTRGADTQYF. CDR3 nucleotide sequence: TGTGCCAGCAGCCAAGGAAGCGGGACGAGAGGAGCAGATACGCAGTATTTT.